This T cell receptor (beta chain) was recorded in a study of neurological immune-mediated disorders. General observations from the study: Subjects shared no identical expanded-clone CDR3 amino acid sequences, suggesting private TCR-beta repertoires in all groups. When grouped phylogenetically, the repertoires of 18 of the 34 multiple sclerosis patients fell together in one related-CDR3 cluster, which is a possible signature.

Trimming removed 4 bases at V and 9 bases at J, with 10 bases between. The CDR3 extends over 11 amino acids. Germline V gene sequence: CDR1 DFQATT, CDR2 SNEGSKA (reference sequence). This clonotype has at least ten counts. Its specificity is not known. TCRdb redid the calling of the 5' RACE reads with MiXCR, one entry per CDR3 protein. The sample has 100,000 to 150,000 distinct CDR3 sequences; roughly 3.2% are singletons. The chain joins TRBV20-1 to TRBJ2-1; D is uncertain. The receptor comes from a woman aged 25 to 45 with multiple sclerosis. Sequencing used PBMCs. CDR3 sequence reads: CSANGQTEQFF. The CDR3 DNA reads TGCAGTGCTAACGGCCAGACTGAGCAGTTCTTC.